Listed below are T cell receptor beta chains from one sample, sequenced in a study of blood T cell repertoires in COVID-19. Some clones are missing from TCRdb's copy, which holds only in-frame ones; the method was immunoSEQ multiplex PCR. The sample includes around 250,000 clones, roughly 90% seen only once; the top ten take about 3%. Material: peripheral blood. These receptor sequences come from a woman aged 25 to 45 with active or convalescent COVID-19. CDR3s leave out the opening cysteine and the closing phenylalanine or tryptophan. D genes are given only for firm matches.

D | V | CDR3
TRBD1 | TRBV28 | ASTWSDRAPSRDTQY
TRBD1 | TRBV7-2 | ASSLGGGKSSYEQY
- | TRBV5-4 | ASSPGGGLGYGYT
TRBD1 | TRBV10-3 | AISTSTGDLKGNTQY
- | TRBV15 | ATAKGGRTHTEAF
TRBD2 | TRBV28 | ASTRWTSGVNEQF
- | TRBV4-3 | ASSQDHYERNTIY
TRBD1 | TRBV10-3 | AISESAGTGGEQY
TRBD2 | TRBV5-4 | ASSPGGVTGNNEQF
TRBD1 | TRBV28 | ASHDRGRNQPQH
- | TRBV28 | ASSSPTVPGKLF
TRBD2 | TRBV9 | ASSVASGATGELF
- | TRBV19 | ASSIGAGNTDTQY
- | TRBV6-5 | ASNWGGSNQPQH
- | TRBV6-5 | ASSYDSYNQPQH
- | TRBV19 | ASSGGLRSEAF
TRBD2 | TRBV4-3 | ASSRRTSGGYQETQY
- | TRBV19 | ASSTTYVETQY
- | TRBV7-2 | ASSLAMPGAYEQY
TRBD1 | TRBV6-2/TRBV6-3 | ASSSSTGGILAGANVLT
- | TRBV28 | ASSTHGGAPTNYGYT
- | TRBV5-6 | ASTNWGGLNTEAF
TRBD2 | TRBV13 | ASSSFRLASYEQY
- | TRBV6-6 | ASTLLLAGQQETQY
- | TRBV7-2 | ASSSARVSATNEKLF
TRBD1 | TRBV10-2 | ASSAPYRGQNTEAF
- | TRBV3-1/TRBV3-2 | ASSQPGLRATEQY
TRBD2 | TRBV7-3 | ASSLRRGVGDTQY
- | TRBV7-3 | ASIHPQGWNEKLF
- | TRBV6-5 | ASSYSAGVGRYGYT
- | TRBV2 | ASNGGDSFTDTQY
- | TRBV5-4 | ASSLEQGEKLF
- | TRBV5-8 | ASSLYGGEQF
- | TRBV3-1/TRBV3-2 | ASSSGPRGRSYNEQF
- | TRBV27 | ASSFRSQSGYT
- | TRBV28 | AAGAGGSVNIQY
- | TRBV6-2/TRBV6-3 | ASSQGTNQPQH
TRBD2 | TRBV3-1/TRBV3-2 | ASSQGIAGVGTQY
TRBD2 | TRBV29-1 | SAMIAGVNQETQY
- | TRBV12-5 | ASGLYPDYYGYT
- | TRBV12-2 | ASRPRPGDEQY
- | TRBV9 | ASSVAVSGNTIY
TRBD1 | TRBV15 | ATSPEGQGPYEQY
- | TRBV28 | ASSQPGDTVAEAF
- | TRBV27 | ASSSLPGRGDQPQH
TRBD2 | TRBV7-9 | ASSFLAGGRDEQF
- | TRBV5-1 | ASSSQGAGANVLT
- | TRBV5-4 | ASSLQGEITEAF
- | TRBV30 | ASGTGTEAF
TRBD2 | TRBV6-2/TRBV6-3 | ASSLTSGQRTDTQY
- | TRBV7-8 | ASSPEPGSTDTQY
- | TRBV7-2 | ASSHPEGEQF
- | TRBV19 | ASSPAGATNTEAF
TRBD1 | TRBV4-3 | ASSQQGAPSTDTQY
TRBD2 | TRBV4-3 | ASSQRLAVSMETQY
- | TRBV5-1 | ASSPIGGAGGYT
TRBD1 | TRBV5-1 | ASSLYLTGGATDTQY
TRBD1 | TRBV9 | ASSARQGAGPGELF
- | TRBV18 | ASSPGGVSGNTIY
- | TRBV6-5 | ASTYSGASYEQY